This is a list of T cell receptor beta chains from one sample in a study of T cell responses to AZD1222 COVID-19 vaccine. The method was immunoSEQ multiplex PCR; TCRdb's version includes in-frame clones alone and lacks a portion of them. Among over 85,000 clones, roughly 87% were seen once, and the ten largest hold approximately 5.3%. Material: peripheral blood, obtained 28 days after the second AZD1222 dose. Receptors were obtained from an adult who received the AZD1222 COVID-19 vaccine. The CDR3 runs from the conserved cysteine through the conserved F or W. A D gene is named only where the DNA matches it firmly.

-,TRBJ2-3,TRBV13,CASSAAISTDTQYF
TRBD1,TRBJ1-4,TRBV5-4,CASSLATGNNEKLFF
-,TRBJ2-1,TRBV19,CASSITENNNEQFF
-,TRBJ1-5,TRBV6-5,CASRPTGLSGQPQHF
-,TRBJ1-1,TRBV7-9,CASSPDAAEAFF
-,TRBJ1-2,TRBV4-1,CASSQGYYGYTF
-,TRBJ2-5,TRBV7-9,CASSSSRTALWTQYF
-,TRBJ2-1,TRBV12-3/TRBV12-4,CASTRVSYNEQFF
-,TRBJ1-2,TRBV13,CASSSRGEGAYGYTF
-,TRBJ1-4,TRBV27,CASSPRTTTNEKLFF
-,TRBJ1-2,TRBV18,CASSPPSAGANYGYTF
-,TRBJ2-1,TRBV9,CASSDTSGLIYNEQFF
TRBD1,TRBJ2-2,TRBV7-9,CASSSGAGGFLTGELFF
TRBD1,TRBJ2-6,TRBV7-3,CASSTPGTGVPGPGANVLTF
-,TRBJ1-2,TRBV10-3,CAISGGAARDGYTF
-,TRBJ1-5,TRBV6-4,CASSDSPGLSNQPQHF
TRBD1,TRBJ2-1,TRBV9,CASSLRTGVTNEQFF
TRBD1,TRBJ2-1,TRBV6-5,CASSYGGQGFYNEQFF
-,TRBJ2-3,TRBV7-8,CASSLRRGADTQYF
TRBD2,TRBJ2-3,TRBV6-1,CASSVGTSGGAPHTQYF
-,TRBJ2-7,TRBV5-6,CASSFLTGSYEQYF
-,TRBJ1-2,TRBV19,CASTLGRGTLNYGYTF
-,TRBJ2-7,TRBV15,CATSRDQGFYEQYF
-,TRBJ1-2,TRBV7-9,CASSLGGRDGYTF
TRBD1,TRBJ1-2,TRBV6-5,CASSYLQGGNYGYTF
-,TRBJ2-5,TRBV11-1,CASSPGSRETQYF
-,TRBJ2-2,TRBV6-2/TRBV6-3,CASSLTANTGELFF
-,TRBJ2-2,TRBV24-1,CATSDPTISGELFF
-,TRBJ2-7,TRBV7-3,CASSIGGSYEQYF
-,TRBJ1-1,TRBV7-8,CASSLDRDTEAFF
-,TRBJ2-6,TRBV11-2,CASSLVRSGTSFGANVLTF
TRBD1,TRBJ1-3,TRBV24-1,CAPSLGQAYSGNTIYF
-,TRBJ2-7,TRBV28,CASSEDSLNYEQYF
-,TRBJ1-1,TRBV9,CASSVGTLTANTEAFF
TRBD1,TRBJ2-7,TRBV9,CASSDGDRRTYEQYF
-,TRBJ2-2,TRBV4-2,CASSQARGARTGELFF
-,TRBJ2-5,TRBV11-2,CASSLDAGVETQYF
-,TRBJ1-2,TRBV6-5,CASSFLSQESYGYTF
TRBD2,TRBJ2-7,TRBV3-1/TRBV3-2,CASSRLSGGSYEQYF
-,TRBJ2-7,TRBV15,CATSRGPTTGTYEQYF
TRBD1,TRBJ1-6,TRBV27,CASSFQGQGSGNSPLHF
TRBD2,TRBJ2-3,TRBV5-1,CASSYTSGSDTQYF
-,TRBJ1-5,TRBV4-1,CASSQGNGVLAQPQHF
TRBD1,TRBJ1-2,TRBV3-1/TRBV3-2,CASSLDRGVIGYTF